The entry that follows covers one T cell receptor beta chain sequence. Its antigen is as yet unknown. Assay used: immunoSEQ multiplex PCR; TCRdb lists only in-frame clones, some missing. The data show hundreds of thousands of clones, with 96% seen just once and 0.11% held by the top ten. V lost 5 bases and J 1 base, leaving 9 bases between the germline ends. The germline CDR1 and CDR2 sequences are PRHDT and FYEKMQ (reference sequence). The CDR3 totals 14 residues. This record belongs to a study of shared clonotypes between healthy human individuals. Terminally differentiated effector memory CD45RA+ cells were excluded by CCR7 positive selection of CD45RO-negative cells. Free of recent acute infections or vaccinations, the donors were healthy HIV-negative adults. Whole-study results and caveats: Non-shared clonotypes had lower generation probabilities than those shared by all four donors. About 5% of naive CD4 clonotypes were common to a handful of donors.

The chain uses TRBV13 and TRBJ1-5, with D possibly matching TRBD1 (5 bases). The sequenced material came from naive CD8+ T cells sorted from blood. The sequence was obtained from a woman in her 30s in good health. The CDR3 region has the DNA TGTGCCAGCAGCAGAAAGGGGAGCAATCAGCCCCAGCATTTT. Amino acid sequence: CASSRKGSNQPQHF.